The TCR beta chain under discussion was sequenced for a study of blood T cells in healthy people across ages. The second PCR ran roughly 6 to 11 cycles with a sample-barcoded 5' primer and J-beta primers. A template-switch adaptor with 12 random nucleotides tagged each cDNA molecule. Via MiXCR, TCRdb re-called the 5' RACE reads, giving one row per CDR3 protein. The repertoire holds approximately 880,000 distinct CDR3 sequences, around 48% seen once, with around an eighth in the top ten. Donors ranged from about 6 to 95 years old and were healthy Caucasians in Russia. With respect to this clonotype: Its antigen is as yet unknown.

Overall study findings and caveats: Across the age range, TCR beta diversity per million T cells fell in a roughly linear way.

Germline V lookup: CDR1 ENHRY, CDR2 SYGVKD. V was cut by 0 bases and J by 7 bases, with 10 bases left in between. This CDR3 spans 15 amino acids. This TCR was sampled from a man aged 30-40 years in good health. The sequencing input was blood. The chain has TRBV10-3 and TRBJ1-6; D is possibly TRBD1 (6 bases). CDR3 loop: CAISESTGYNSPLHF. CDR3 nucleotide sequence: TGTGCCATCAGTGAGTCCACAGGGTACAATTCACCCCTCCACTTT.